This TCR beta chain was recovered during a study of cytomegalovirus exposure and HLA in healthy donors (dated by TCRdb to 2017 to 2019). Notes on the research overall: In an earlier analysis of 550 to 750 of the donors, around 300 Gb of sequence data and 90 million to 120 million unique TCR beta sequences from 150 million to 200 million T cells were reported. Roughly 300 gigabases of sequencing data and approximately 84 million unique TCR sequences were included in an early release covering under 650 HLA-typed donors. The genetic ancestry cluster associated with self-reported Caucasian donors included 70% to 85% of the roughly 390 genotyped donors. The study was designed to test whether signatures of past pathogen exposure could be identified by cataloging public T cell receptors. The study used immunosequencing to profile the T cell repertoires of 666 subjects and linked those repertoires to cytomegalovirus serostatus. In addition to the first cohort of several hundred subjects, a separate validation cohort of 120 different subjects was used. High-throughput TCR immunosequencing, statistical association of individual TCRs with disease status, and machine learning were combined to predict cytomegalovirus infection status. A later analysis re-examined previously published TCR beta repertoires from 500 to 700 donors and added high-resolution HLA genotyping to investigate patterns of TCR occurrence. Rather than using new phenotypic data, the later analysis identified candidate immune exposures from TCR beta sequences and from how often those sequences occurred across donors. An earlier analysis of 587 of the donors used high-throughput TCR beta sequencing to judge whether each TCR beta V gene segment behaved as functional or pseudogenic. Alongside the repertoire data, information on donor age, sex, ethnicity and CMV serostatus was compiled. A later genetic analysis used genome-wide SNP genotypes for about 65% of the 666 donors, treating that subset as a discovery cohort. Every repertoire in the discovery cohort had been generated on one and the same sequencing platform. HLA typing included class I and class II loci at four-digit resolution. Typing coverage varied by locus: roughly 629-630 donors for A, B, C, DRB1 and DQB1; approximately 520 for DQA1; more than 600 for DPA1; more than 450 for DPB1. Because of strong linkage in the cohort, 5 or 6 DR-DQ haplotypes were treated as single units for association and clustering. Across some 400 genotyped donors of the cohort, an average of about 200,000 unique TCR beta nucleotide sequences per donor were sequenced, and approximately 19% of those sequences were non-productive.

Results and caveats for the whole study, not just this receptor: Assigning TCR associations to individual alleles was difficult when HLA alleles, especially DR and DQ, strongly co-occurred. Cytomegalovirus status was reported to be diagnosed by the classifier with high specificity and sensitivity in both the original and validation cohorts. The sequencing pipeline was judged likely to have produced a cluster of highly shared sequence variants as a technical artifact. A later analysis associated about 16,000 TCR beta sequences with specific HLA alleles at a false discovery rate of 0.05. A total of 164 TCR beta chains were listed by the study as associated with cytomegalovirus. According to a later analysis, TCR association rates differed among HLA loci, with DRB1 alleles showing the most associated TCRs and HLA-C alleles showing the fewest. HLA typing was unavailable for some donors at each locus, so association tests used only the typed subset. A later genetic analysis associated a missense DCLRE1C variant with V-gene and J-gene trimming of TCR beta chains, and an independent cohort replicated the association. Across donors, most TCR sequences were observed very rarely, whereas some public TCRs were present in many individuals. The only immune exposure information available for the cohort was CMV serostatus. Presence/absence analyses assumed roughly uniform sequencing depth across donors, an assumption that may not hold. In a later analysis, HLA-associated TCR beta chains were found to be more clonally expanded and to have lower generation probabilities than equally common non-associated chains. According to the authors, the approach could potentially be generalized to other disease states and immunological phenotypes. In vitro tests confirmed that a few of the cytomegalovirus-associated TCR beta chains recognize cytomegalovirus antigens. A further reported finding was that TCR beta sequences accurately predicted the HLA-A and HLA-B alleles for most subjects in the first cohort. Several of the top co-occurrence clusters appeared to be linked to parvovirus B19, influenza, CMV and Epstein-Barr virus, according to a later analysis. Because the 87-base-pair reads could not distinguish some IMGT-functional V segments, including TRBV6-2 and TRBV6-3, those segments were excluded. In this cohort, only TCR beta chains were sequenced, and detectable features were limited by the absence of alpha or paired-chain data. Linkage disequilibrium might explain the correlated functional status among segregating V segments, but an unknown experimental factor could not be excluded. Seventeen rarely observed V segments, including chromosome 9 orphons, were excluded from the earlier analysis of about 500 of the donors because counts were too low. In a later genetic analysis, fewer N-insertions in productive TCRs were reported among donors in an Asian-associated ancestry cluster than the 666-donor mean. According to a later analysis, most CMV-associated TCR beta chains appeared to be HLA-restricted, and the HLA associations seemed to be driven largely by CMV exposure. In an earlier analysis of roughly 500 of the donors, most TCR beta V segments appeared in productive rearrangements about 90% or about 30% of the time, broadly matching IMGT annotations.

The library was prepared using the immunoSEQ multiplex PCR assay. The multiplex PCR relied on a mix of 60 forward primers for TCR Vbeta segments and 13 reverse primers for TCR Jbeta segments. The CDR3 region of rearranged TCR beta genes was amplified from genomic DNA by a multiplex PCR assay. The Illumina HiSeq System was used to sequence the amplified TCR beta libraries as 87-base-pair reads. The original pipeline was this. In a later analysis, tens of millions of unique TCR beta chains were counted across the 690 or so repertoires, and approximately 11 million of these chains were shared by at least two donors. Raw reads were error-corrected and collapsed into unique sequences with a nearest-neighbor algorithm that merged closely related sequences to remove PCR and sequencing errors. V, D and J gene segments were assigned by aligning CDR3 sequences to IMGT reference sequences. For a sequence to be retained, a match of at least six nucleotides to both a V gene segment and a J gene segment was required. A rearrangement was called productive if the CDR3 had no stop codons and remained in frame with V and J, and every other rearrangement was called non-productive. Following IMGT convention, CDR3 was defined as the stretch from the second conserved V-encoded cysteine up to the conserved J-encoded phenylalanine. The earlier analysis of more than 450 of the donors excluded sequences that lacked an unambiguous match to a single V gene segment. In an earlier analysis of approximately 560 of the donors, a V segment was called functional when productive rearrangements were above 56.7%, and segregating when the standard deviation between donors exceeded 5%. A statistical classification framework was developed to diagnose cytomegalovirus status using the catalog of TCR beta chain sequences. V and J gene assignment, in a later analysis, came from comparing TCR nucleotide sequences with IMGT/GENE-DB human TR gene sequences. Using the TCRdist pipeline, a later analysis assigned CDR3 sequences along with most-parsimonious VDJ recombination scenarios. In a later analysis, every TCR beta chain was defined by the combination of its CDR3 amino acid sequence and its V-gene family, and reads without a unique V-gene family were dropped. In a later analysis, 450 to 600 highly shared, low-generation-probability nucleotide sequences were removed to address suspected cross-contamination and a sequencing artifact. A later analysis calculated a clonal expansion index for each public chain from normalized within-repertoire ranks of inferred template counts. In a later analysis, generation probabilities were computed using a VDJ recombination model fitted to out-of-frame rearrangements, and the results were checked against IGoR. Hypergeometric tests were used in a later analysis to score TCR-TCR, TCR-HLA and TCR-CMV co-occurrence, with a repertoire-size bias correction applied to the TCR pairs. In a later analysis, false discovery rates were estimated by permuting HLA or CMV assignments 20 times. In a later analysis, co-occurring TCRs were grouped with DBSCAN, and TCRdist sequence similarity was added when clustering was performed within HLA-allele-positive subsets. Co-occurrence clustering excluded repertoires with fewer than 30,000 or more than 120,000 public chains, plus five with anomalous nucleotide sharing. The source is immuneACCESS, and TCRdb retained only in-frame sequences with V and J called. Part of the clones is not carried over; for the studies checked, unresolved V genes explain less than half of this, and the remainder is unexplained. From that table come the V and J calls and clone size; the DNA was used to work out D and trimming. The sample records fewer than 250,000 clones, more than 60% of which are singletons. In total, the top ten clones hold under 0.25% of the sample.

On this clone itself: Its antigen specificity is not known. Base qualities are not provided; no much larger clone lies one nucleotide away.

Trimming leaves V shorter by 4 bases and J shorter by 15 bases, with the junction holding 6 bases beyond the gene matches. Per the germline V gene (reference sequence), SGHNT is the CDR1 and YYREEE is the CDR2. Reading from cysteine to phenylalanine, the CDR3 counts 11 amino acids. Only the CDR3 DNA stays, 33 bases, in frame from base 1. The cohort was made up of 500 to 800 healthy bone marrow donors. At the time of sampling, all cohort members were nominally healthy, though unrecorded immune exposures were likely present. The donor was CMV seronegative and belonged to the group of approximately 320 seronegative cohort members. Each donor provided a peripheral blood sample, and peripheral blood mononuclear cells were used for TCR beta sequencing. Genomic DNA was extracted from the blood cell samples with the Qiagen DNeasy Blood Extraction Kit.

The TCR comes from a girl aged 2-10 years in good health and CMV-seronegative. Sequenced sample: PBMCs. Here the chain combines TRBV5-4 and TRBJ2-1, with 8 middle bases fitting TRBD1. This receptor carries the CDR3 CASSLRDRWFF. The sequenced DNA: TGTGCCAGCAGCCTCCGGGACAGGTGGTTCTTC.